This T cell receptor (beta chain) was profiled in a study of blood T cell repertoires in COVID-19. Germline CDR1 is MDHEN and CDR2 is SYDVKM. CDR3 length equals 17 residues. The trim removed 2 bases at V and 5 bases at J, leaving 14 bases unmatched. In this sample, this clone turned up once. The method was immunoSEQ multiplex PCR; TCRdb's version includes in-frame clones alone and lacks a portion of them. The repertoire has 300,000 to 400,000 clones, around 85% of them found once; the top ten carry 1.9%. Donors were grouped by their self-reported clinical history. Sequenced input: PBMCs or T cells enriched from blood (not recorded which). The sequence was collected from a woman between 25 and 40 years old who had been exposed to COVID-19. This chain links TRBV28 with TRBJ2-5; TRBD1 matches at 7 bases. The DNA of the CDR3 is TGTGCCAGCAGTTTAAGTATCTCGGGCAGGGGGTCGGAGACCCAGTACTTC. Protein product: CASSLSISGRGSETQYF.